A selection of T cell receptor beta chains follows, all from one sample in a study of post-analysis software for immune sequencing data. One entry per CDR3 protein results from TCRdb running MiXCR on the PCR reads. The sample contains approximately 360,000 distinct CDR3 sequences, approximately 38% of which appear only once. Sequencing was done on a sample of blood. These receptors all stem from a girl under 18 with multiple sclerosis. Both conserved end residues are part of each CDR3. Fields, in order: D gene, J gene, clone size, V gene, CDR3 protein, CDR3 DNA. A D gene is named only where the DNA matches it firmly. Size is stated for part of the rows, as once, few or many counts, or as a class when the clone is expanded.

TRBD2 | TRBJ2-3 | few | TRBV7-8 | CASSPELIAGGPDTQYF | TGTGCCAGCAGCCCTGAACTCATAGCGGGGGGGCCAGATACGCAGTATTTT
- | TRBJ2-3 | - | TRBV7-9 | CASSYLATDTQYF | TGTGCCAGCAGCTATCTAGCCACAGATACGCAGTATTTT
- | TRBJ2-7 | - | TRBV12-3/TRBV12-4 | CASSLFGGQSYDQYF | TGTGCCAGCAGTTTATTCGGGGGACAGAGCTACGACCAGTACTTC
- | TRBJ1-1 | - | TRBV18 | CASSPPLLGDPRTEAFF | TGTGCCAGCTCACCACCCTTACTTGGAGATCCCCGCACTGAAGCTTTCTTT
- | TRBJ1-1 | - | TRBV3-1 | CASSQESSGNTEAFF | TGTGCCAGCAGCCAAGAATCCAGCGGGAACACTGAAGCTTTCTTT
- | TRBJ1-1 | - | TRBV11-2 | CASLKGQLNTEAFF | TGCGCCAGCTTAAAGGGTCAATTGAACACTGAAGCTTTCTTT
TRBD1 | TRBJ1-1 | - | TRBV12-3/TRBV12-4 | CASRSGTELSLNTEAFF | TGTGCCAGCAGGTCCGGGACAGAACTTTCTTTGAACACTGAAGCTTTCTTT
TRBD1 | TRBJ1-4 | few | TRBV7-9 | CASSPPWDRGSEKLFF | TGTGCCAGCAGCCCTCCGTGGGACAGGGGTTCTGAAAAACTGTTTTTT
TRBD1 | TRBJ2-7 | - | TRBV6-1 | CASRDPGTVIREQYF | TGTGCCAGCAGGGACCCCGGGACAGTAATTCGCGAGCAGTACTTC
- | TRBJ2-3 | - | TRBV3-1 | CASSQEGSLDTQYF | TGTGCCAGCAGCCAAGAAGGCAGCCTAGACACGCAGTATTTT
- | TRBJ2-7 | - | TRBV7-2 | CASSLVTPTTPYEQYF | TGTGCCAGCAGCTTAGTTACCCCGACTACTCCCTACGAGCAGTACTTC
- | TRBJ2-3 | - | TRBV5-1 | CASSFGTSTTDTQYF | TGCGCCAGCAGCTTTGGGACGTCTACCACAGATACGCAGTATTTT
- | TRBJ2-7 | once | TRBV9 | CASSVDPVNMGERYF | TGTGCCAGCAGCGTAGACCCTGTTAATATGGGCGAGCGGTACTTC
- | TRBJ1-5 | - | TRBV7-9 | CASSLGDSPNQPQHF | TGTGCCAGCAGCTTAGGTGACAGTCCCAATCAGCCCCAGCATTTT
- | TRBJ2-3 | - | TRBV5-1 | CASSEGISSTDTQYF | TGCGCCAGCAGCGAAGGGATTTCTAGCACAGATACGCAGTATTTT
TRBD2 | TRBJ2-7 | - | TRBV6-5 | CANRPTSGDYEQYF | TGTGCCAACAGGCCAACTAGCGGGGATTACGAGCAGTACTTC
TRBD1 | TRBJ1-1 | few | TRBV5-6 | CASSQGTGSGGFFAEAFF | TGTGCCAGCAGCCAAGGGACAGGGAGTGGAGGATTTTTCGCTGAAGCTTTCTTT
- | TRBJ1-5 | - | TRBV27 | CASSPLGSNQPQHF | TGTGCCAGCAGTCCCCTTGGGAGCAATCAGCCCCAGCATTTT
TRBD2 | TRBJ2-1 | few | TRBV5-4 | CASSLGPSGGLYNEQFF | TGTGCCAGCAGCTTGGGCCCTAGCGGGGGGCTATACAATGAGCAGTTCTTC
TRBD2 | TRBJ2-1 | - | TRBV7-3 | CASSLATSGNEQFF | TGTGCCAGCAGCTTAGCAACTAGCGGCAATGAGCAGTTCTTC
- | TRBJ2-7 | - | TRBV24-1 | CATSDHDWEKYYEQYF | TGTGCCACCAGTGATCATGACTGGGAGAAGTACTACGAGCAGTACTTC
TRBD1 | TRBJ2-5 | many | TRBV12-3/TRBV12-4 | CASSGTGGQETQYF | TGTGCCAGCAGTGGGACAGGGGGACAAGAGACCCAGTACTTC
- | TRBJ2-5 | - | TRBV7-9 | CASSTTPTETQYF | TGTGCCAGCAGCACGACCCCCACAGAGACCCAGTACTTC
- | TRBJ2-3 | - | TRBV11-1 | CASSLEEDPTDTQYF | TGTGCCAGCAGCTTAGAGGAGGACCCCACAGATACGCAGTATTTT
- | TRBJ1-1 | - | TRBV9 | CASSVGAGPPNTEAFF | TGTGCCAGCAGCGTAGGCGCAGGGCCCCCGAACACTGAAGCTTTCTTT
- | TRBJ1-5 | - | TRBV10-3 | CAISGEGGVDQPQHF | TGTGCCATCAGTGGAGAGGGAGGGGTGGATCAGCCCCAGCATTTT
TRBD1 | TRBJ2-3 | - | TRBV20-1 | CSAPVEGATDTQYF | TGCAGTGCTCCGGTCGAGGGGGCCACAGATACGCAGTATTTT
- | TRBJ2-2 | - | TRBV11-2 | CASSFESTTGELFF | TGTGCCAGCAGCTTCGAGTCGACCACCGGGGAGCTGTTTTTT
- | TRBJ2-7 | few | TRBV3-1 | CASSQGGTSTLEQYF | TGTGCCAGCAGCCAAGGGGGGACTTCCACGTTGGAGCAGTACTTC
- | TRBJ2-2 | - | TRBV6-5 | CASTPGRRSTGELFF | TGTGCCAGCACCCCAGGGCGCAGGAGCACCGGGGAGCTGTTTTTT
- | TRBJ1-1 | - | TRBV5-4 | CASSPGGNMNTEAFF | TGTGCCAGCAGCCCCGGCGGCAACATGAACACTGAAGCTTTCTTT
TRBD2 | TRBJ2-5 | - | TRBV7-6 | CASSLSLGTSDVMETQYF | TGTGCCAGCAGCTTATCCCTCGGGACTAGCGATGTAATGGAGACCCAGTACTTC
TRBD1 | TRBJ2-4 | - | TRBV29-1 | CSVVQGALSKNIQYF | TGCAGCGTAGTTCAGGGGGCCCTTTCCAAAAACATTCAGTACTTC
- | TRBJ2-1 | few | TRBV5-1 | CASSLVADEQFF | TGCGCCAGCAGCTTGGTAGCGGATGAGCAGTTCTTC
TRBD2 | TRBJ2-3 | - | TRBV7-3 | CASSLRTSGGSADTQYF | TGTGCCAGCAGCCTGCGGACTAGCGGGGGGTCCGCAGATACGCAGTATTTT
- | TRBJ2-6 | - | TRBV6-2/TRBV6-3 | CASSYSGQDFSGANVLTF | TGTGCCAGCAGTTACTCGGGTCAGGACTTCTCTGGGGCCAACGTCCTGACTTTC
TRBD1 | TRBJ1-1 | - | TRBV7-9 | CASSLGGTAALMNTEAFF | TGTGCCAGCAGCTTAGGAGGGACAGCGGCGTTAATGAACACTGAAGCTTTCTTT
- | TRBJ2-3 | - | TRBV7-3 | CASSPGQGDTQYF | TGTGCCAGCAGCCCGGGGCAGGGCGATACGCAGTATTTT
- | TRBJ1-1 | - | TRBV3-1 | CASSQAGSTEAFF | TGTGCCAGCAGCCAAGCTGGGAGCACTGAAGCTTTCTTT
- | TRBJ1-4 | few | TRBV7-2 | CASSFRGANEKLFF | TGTGCCAGCAGCTTCAGGGGCGCAAATGAAAAACTGTTTTTT
- | TRBJ1-5 | once | TRBV6-1 | CASGRLDGSNQPQHF | TGTGCCAGCGGGAGACTCGACGGGAGCAATCAGCCCCAGCATTTT
- | TRBJ2-1 | few | TRBV7-2 | CASSLGHEDEQFF | TGTGCCAGCAGCTTAGGGCATGAGGATGAGCAGTTCTTC
TRBD1 | TRBJ1-2 | few | TRBV7-9 | CASSLDRDDGYTF | TGTGCCAGCAGCTTGGACAGGGATGATGGCTACACCTTC
TRBD1 | TRBJ2-5 | - | TRBV6-5 | CASRTTGEETQYF | TGTGCCAGCAGGACGACAGGGGAAGAGACCCAGTACTTC
TRBD1 | TRBJ2-5 | - | TRBV5-1 | CASSGTGTGGETQYF | TGCGCCAGCAGCGGGACCGGGACAGGGGGAGAGACCCAGTACTTC
- | TRBJ1-5 | few | TRBV7-2 | CASSLDRGSQPQHF | TGTGCCAGCAGCTTAGATAGGGGTTCGCAGCCCCAGCATTTT
- | TRBJ1-5 | - | TRBV13 | CASSFPTLGNNQPQHF | TGTGCCAGCAGCTTTCCGACGTTGGGGAACAATCAGCCCCAGCATTTT
TRBD1 | TRBJ1-6 | - | TRBV7-2 | CASSPRTGSGSPLHF | TGTGCCAGCAGCCCTCGGACAGGGAGTGGATCACCCCTCCACTTT
- | TRBJ1-1 | once | TRBV7-9 | CASSPNRVNTEAFF | TGTGCCAGCAGCCCAAACAGGGTCAACACTGAAGCTTTCTTT
- | TRBJ2-7 | few | TRBV28 | CASSSPHPSYEQYF | TGTGCCAGCAGTTCCCCACACCCCTCCTACGAGCAGTACTTC
TRBD1 | TRBJ2-3 | many | TRBV7-3 | CASSPRTGSTDTQYF | TGTGCCAGCAGCCCCAGGACAGGGAGCACAGATACGCAGTATTTT
TRBD2 | TRBJ2-5 | few | TRBV5-6 | CASSYGLASTQETQYF | TGTGCCAGCAGCTACGGACTAGCGAGTACCCAAGAGACCCAGTACTTC
TRBD1 | TRBJ1-2 | - | TRBV7-2 | CASSPPDRGMDGYTF | TGTGCCAGCAGCCCGCCGGACAGGGGAATGGATGGCTACACCTTC
- | TRBJ2-7 | - | TRBV27 | CASSLTAEYEQYF | TGTGCCAGCAGTTTGACAGCCGAGTACGAGCAGTACTTC
- | TRBJ1-2 | - | TRBV11-2 | CASSENFIYGYTF | TGTGCCAGCAGCGAGAACTTTATCTATGGCTACACCTTC
TRBD1 | TRBJ2-7 | few | TRBV15 | CATSRGQGTYEQYF | TGTGCCACCAGCAGAGGACAGGGAACCTACGAGCAGTACTTC